This paragraph reports one T cell receptor (beta chain). The data were obtained in a study of blood T cell repertoires in COVID-19. The wider study: From the United States, Italy and Spain came samples of acute and convalescent COVID-19. Sample material is recorded as cDNA or gDNA derived from T cells, B-cell-depleted T cells, or PBMCs.

In the original processing: How many nucleated cells were present was estimated from reference gene primer amplification. TCRdb's copy holds only in-frame clones and misses some; the assay was immunoSEQ multiplex PCR. V, J and clone size are taken as reported in that table, and D and trimming were inferred from the DNA itself. The sample records about 260,000 clones, 80% to 85% being singletons. The V gene end was trimmed by 3 bases and the J gene end by 7 bases; junction bases not matched to a gene: 6. CDR3 length: 14 residues. The germline V gene encodes CDR1 GTSNPN and CDR2 SVGIG (reference sequence).

What was sequenced was peripheral blood. This TCR derives from a woman between 40 and 50 years old who had recovered from COVID-19. The V call is TRBV30, the J call TRBJ1-6; 7 positions agree with TRBD1. CDR3 region: CAWSRGTANSPLHF. In nucleotides, the CDR3 is TGTGCCTGGAGCCGAGGGACAGCAAATTCACCCCTCCACTTT.